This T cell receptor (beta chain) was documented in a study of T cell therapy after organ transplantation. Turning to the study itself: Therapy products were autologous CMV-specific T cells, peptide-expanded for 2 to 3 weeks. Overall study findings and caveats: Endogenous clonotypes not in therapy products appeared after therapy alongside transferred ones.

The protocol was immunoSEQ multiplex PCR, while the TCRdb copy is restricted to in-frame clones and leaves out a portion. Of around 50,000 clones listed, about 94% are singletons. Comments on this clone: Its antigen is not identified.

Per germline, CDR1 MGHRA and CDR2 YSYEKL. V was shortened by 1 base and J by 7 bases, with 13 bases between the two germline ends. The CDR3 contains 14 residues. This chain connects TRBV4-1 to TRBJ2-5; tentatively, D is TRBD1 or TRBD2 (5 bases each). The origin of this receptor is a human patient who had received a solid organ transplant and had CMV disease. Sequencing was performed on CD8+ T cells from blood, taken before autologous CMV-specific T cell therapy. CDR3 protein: CASSQAGTQGTQYF. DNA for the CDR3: TGCGCCAGCAGCCAAGCCGGGACCCAGGGGACCCAGTACTTC.